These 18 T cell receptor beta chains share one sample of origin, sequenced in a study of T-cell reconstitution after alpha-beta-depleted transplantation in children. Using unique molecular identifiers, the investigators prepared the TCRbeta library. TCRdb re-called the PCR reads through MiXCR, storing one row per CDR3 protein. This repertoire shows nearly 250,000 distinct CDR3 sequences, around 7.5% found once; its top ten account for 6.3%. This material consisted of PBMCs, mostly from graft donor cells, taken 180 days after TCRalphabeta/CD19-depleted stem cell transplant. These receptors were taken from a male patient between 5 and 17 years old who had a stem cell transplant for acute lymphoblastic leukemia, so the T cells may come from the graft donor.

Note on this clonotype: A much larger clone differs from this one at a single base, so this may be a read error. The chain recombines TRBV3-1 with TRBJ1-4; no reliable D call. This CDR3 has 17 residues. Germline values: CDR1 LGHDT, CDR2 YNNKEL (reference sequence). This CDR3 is CASSQEFVLLFSEKQFF. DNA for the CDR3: TGTGCCAGCAGCCAAGAATTTGTCTTATTGTTTAGTGAAAAACAGTTTTTT.

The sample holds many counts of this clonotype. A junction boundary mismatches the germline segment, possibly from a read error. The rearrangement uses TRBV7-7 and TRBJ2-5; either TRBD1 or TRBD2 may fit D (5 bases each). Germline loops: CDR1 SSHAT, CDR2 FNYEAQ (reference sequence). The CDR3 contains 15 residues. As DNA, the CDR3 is TGTGCTAGCAGCCGATCCGGGACCGAAAGGGAGACCCAGTACTTC. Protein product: CASSRSGTERETQYF.

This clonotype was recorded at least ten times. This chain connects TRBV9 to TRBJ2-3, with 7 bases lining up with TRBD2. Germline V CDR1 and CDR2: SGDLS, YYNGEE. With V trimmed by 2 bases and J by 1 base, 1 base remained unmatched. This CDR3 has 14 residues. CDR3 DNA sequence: TGTGCCAGCAGCGTCGGGGGGTGCACAGATACGCAGTATTTT. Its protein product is CASSVGGCTDTQYF.

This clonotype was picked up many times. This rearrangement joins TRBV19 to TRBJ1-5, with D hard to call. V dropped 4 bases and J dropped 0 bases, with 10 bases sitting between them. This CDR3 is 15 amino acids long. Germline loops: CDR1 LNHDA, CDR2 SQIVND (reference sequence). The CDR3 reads CASSTRIYSNQPQHF. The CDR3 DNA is TGTGCCAGTAGTACCCGGATCTATAGCAATCAGCCCCAGCATTTT. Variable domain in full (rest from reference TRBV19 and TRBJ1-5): DGGITQSPKYLFRKEGQNVTLSCEQNLNHDAMYWYRQDPGQGLRLIYYSQIVNDFQKGDIAEGYSVSREKKESFPLTVTSAQKNPTAFYLCASSTRIYSNQPQHFGDGTRLSIL.

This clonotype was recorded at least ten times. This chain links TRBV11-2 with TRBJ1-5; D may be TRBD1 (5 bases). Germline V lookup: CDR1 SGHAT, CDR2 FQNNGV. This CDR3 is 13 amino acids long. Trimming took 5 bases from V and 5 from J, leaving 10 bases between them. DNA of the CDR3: TGTGCCAGCAGCACACGGGACGATCAGCCCCAGCATTTT. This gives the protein CASSTRDDQPQHF.

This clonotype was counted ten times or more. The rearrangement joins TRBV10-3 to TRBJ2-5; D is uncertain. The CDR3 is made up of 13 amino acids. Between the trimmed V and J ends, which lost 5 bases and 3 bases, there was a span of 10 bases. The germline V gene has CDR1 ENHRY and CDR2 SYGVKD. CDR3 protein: CAISRREEETQYF. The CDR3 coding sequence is TGTGCCATCAGTCGTAGAGAGGAAGAGACCCAGTACTTC.

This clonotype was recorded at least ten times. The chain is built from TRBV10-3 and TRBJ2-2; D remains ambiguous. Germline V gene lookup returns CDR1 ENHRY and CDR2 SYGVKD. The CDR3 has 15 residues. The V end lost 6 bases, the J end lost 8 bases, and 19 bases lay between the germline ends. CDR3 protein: CAISLKGSFGGELFF. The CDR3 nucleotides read TGTGCCATCAGCCTAAAAGGATCTTTCGGAGGGGAGCTGTTTTTT.

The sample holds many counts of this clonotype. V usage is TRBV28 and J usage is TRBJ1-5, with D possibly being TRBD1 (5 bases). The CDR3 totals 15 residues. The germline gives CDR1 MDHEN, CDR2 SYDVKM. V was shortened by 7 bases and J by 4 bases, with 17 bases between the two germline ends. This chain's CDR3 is CASTPGGTLNQPQHF. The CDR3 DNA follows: TGTGCCAGCACCCCGGGGGGAACCCTAAATCAGCCCCAGCATTTT.

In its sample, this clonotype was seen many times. The CDR3 region has the DNA TGTGCCAGCAGCTGGCGGGGGCTCGGGGAGCTGTTTTTT. Translated, it gives CASSWRGLGELFF. This chain uses TRBV11-2 with TRBJ2-2; possible D gene TRBD2, 7 bases. With 4 bases removed from V and 7 bases from J, the gap between germline ends came to 10 bases. In germline, CDR1 is SGHAT, CDR2 FQNNGV. This CDR3 contains 13 residues.

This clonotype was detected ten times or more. This CDR3 reads CATSDSRDGQGLGYTF. In DNA, the CDR3 is TGTGCCACCAGTGATTCTCGCGACGGACAGGGTCTGGGCTACACCTTC. The V gene is TRBV24-1, the J gene TRBJ1-2, with 8 bases aligning to TRBD1. There are 16 residues in the CDR3. With V trimmed by 2 bases and J by 8 bases, 12 bases remained unmatched. In germline, CDR1 is KGHDR, CDR2 SFDVKD.

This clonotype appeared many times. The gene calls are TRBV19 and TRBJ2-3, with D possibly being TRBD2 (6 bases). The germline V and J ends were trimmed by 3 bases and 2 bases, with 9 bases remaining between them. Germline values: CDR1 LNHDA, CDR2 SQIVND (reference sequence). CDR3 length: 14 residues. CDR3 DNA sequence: TGTGCCAGTAGTATGGCGGGGCCCACAGATACGCAGTATTTT. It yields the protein CASSMAGPTDTQYF.

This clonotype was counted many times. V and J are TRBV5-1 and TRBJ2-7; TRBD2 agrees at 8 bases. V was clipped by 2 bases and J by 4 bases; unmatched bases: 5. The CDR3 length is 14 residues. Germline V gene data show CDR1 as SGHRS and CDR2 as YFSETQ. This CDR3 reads CASSFSSGSYEQYF. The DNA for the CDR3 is TGCGCCAGCAGCTTCTCCAGCGGGAGTTACGAGCAGTACTTC.

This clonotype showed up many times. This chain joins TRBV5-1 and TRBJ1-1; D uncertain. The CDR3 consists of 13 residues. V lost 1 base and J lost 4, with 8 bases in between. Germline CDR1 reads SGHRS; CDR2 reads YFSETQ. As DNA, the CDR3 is TGCGCCAGCAGCTTGATTCGAGGCACTGAAGCTTTCTTT. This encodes CASSLIRGTEAFF.

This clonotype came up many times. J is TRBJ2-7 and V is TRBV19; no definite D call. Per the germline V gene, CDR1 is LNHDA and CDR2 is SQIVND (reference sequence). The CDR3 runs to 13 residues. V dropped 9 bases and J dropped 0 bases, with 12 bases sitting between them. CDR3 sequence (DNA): TGTGCCAGCAATCAAGGTCTCTCCTACGAGCAGTACTTC. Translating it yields CASNQGLSYEQYF.

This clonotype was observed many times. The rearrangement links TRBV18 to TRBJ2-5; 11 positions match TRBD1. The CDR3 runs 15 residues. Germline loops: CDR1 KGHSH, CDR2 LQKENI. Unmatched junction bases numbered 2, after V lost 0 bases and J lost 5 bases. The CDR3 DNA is TGTGCCAGCTCACCACCGGACAGGGGGCGTGAGACCCAGTACTTC. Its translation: CASSPPDRGRETQYF.

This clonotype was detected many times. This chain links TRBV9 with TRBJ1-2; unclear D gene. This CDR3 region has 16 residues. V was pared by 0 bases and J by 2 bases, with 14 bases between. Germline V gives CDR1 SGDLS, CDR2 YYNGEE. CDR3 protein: CASSVAPNFFNYGYTF. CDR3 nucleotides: TGTGCCAGCAGCGTAGCCCCGAATTTCTTCAACTATGGCTACACCTTC.

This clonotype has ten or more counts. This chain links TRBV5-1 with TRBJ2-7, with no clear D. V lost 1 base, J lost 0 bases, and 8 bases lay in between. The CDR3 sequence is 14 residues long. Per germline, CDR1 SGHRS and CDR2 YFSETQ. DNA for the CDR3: TGCGCCAGCAGCTTGTCGCCGGACTCCTACGAGCAGTACTTC. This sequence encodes CASSLSPDSYEQYF.

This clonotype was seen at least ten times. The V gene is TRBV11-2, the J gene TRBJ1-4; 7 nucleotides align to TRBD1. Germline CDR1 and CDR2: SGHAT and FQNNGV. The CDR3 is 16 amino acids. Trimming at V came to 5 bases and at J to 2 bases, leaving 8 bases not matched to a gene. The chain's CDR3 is CASSPRTGDTNEKLFF. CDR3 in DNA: TGTGCCAGCAGCCCACGGACAGGCGATACTAATGAAAAACTGTTTTTT.